A single sample gave rise to the 26 T cell receptor beta chains below, sequenced in a study of T cell responses to AZD1222 COVID-19 vaccine. Produced via immunoSEQ multiplex PCR; TCRdb's table is partial and in-frame only. The table shows 150,000 to 180,000 clones, with 88% occurring only once. The specimen was peripheral blood, collected on day 0 of AZD1222 vaccination. The receptors come from an adult in good health.

The V and J genes are TRBV25-1 and TRBJ1-6, with D unresolved. Trimming left V 0 bases short and J 10 bases short, with 10 bases between. The CDR3 sequence is 14 residues long. Germline loops: CDR1 MGHDK, CDR2 SYGVNS. CDR3 bases: TGTGCCAGCAGTGAATATGGGGTAACGTCACCCCTCCACTTT. This codes for CASSEYGVTSPLHF.

The chain joins TRBV5-6 to TRBJ2-1, with TRBD2 matching 7 bases. CDR1 is SGHDT and CDR2 is YYEEEE in the germline V gene. V trimming: 7 bases; J trimming: 9 bases; junction bases outside the gene matches: 13. This CDR3 contains 14 residues. The CDR3 region is CASDTLLAFGEQFF. CDR3 nucleotide sequence: TGTGCCAGCGACACCCTACTAGCGTTCGGTGAGCAGTTCTTC.

The genes are TRBV10-3 and TRBJ1-1, with D possibly TRBD1 on 5 matching bases. The CDR3 consists of 12 residues. In germline, CDR1 is ENHRY, CDR2 SYGVKD. V lost 6 bases and J lost 4, with 9 bases in between. CDR3 nucleotides: TGTGCCATCAGGGCCGGGGGCACTGAAGCTTTCTTT. Protein: CAIRAGGTEAFF.

V and J are TRBV6-2 or TRBV6-3 and TRBJ1-6; D is possibly TRBD1 (6 bases). Looked up from germline, CDR1 is MNHEY and CDR2 is SVGEGT. CDR3 length equals 15 residues. V gave up 3 bases and J gave up 6 bases, with 12 bases separating them. The CDR3 DNA follows: TGTGCCAGCAGTTATACGGACAGCCCTAATTCACCCCTCCACTTT. Translating it yields CASSYTDSPNSPLHF.

The CDR3 DNA sequence: TGTGCCACCAGCAGAGATTCGGGGGGCCGCTACAATGAGCAGTTCTTC. Protein product: CATSRDSGGRYNEQFF. The J gene is TRBJ2-1, the V gene TRBV15; D possibly corresponds to TRBD2 (7 bases). V was clipped by 0 bases and J by 3 bases, with 12 bases between them. Germline values: CDR1 LNHNV, CDR2 YYDKDF (reference sequence). The CDR3 length is 16 residues.

The chain links TRBV11-2 to TRBJ1-3; weak D call: TRBD1 (6 bases). The germline CDR1 and CDR2 sequences are SGHAT and FQNNGV. The CDR3 runs 19 residues. V was trimmed by 0 bases and J by 0 bases, leaving 18 bases between them. This CDR3 reads CASSLDLSPGQFSGNTIYF. CDR3 bases: TGTGCCAGCAGCTTAGATCTCTCCCCCGGACAGTTCTCTGGAAACACCATATATTTT.

The chain links TRBV7-2 to TRBJ1-1; no reliable D call. The length of the CDR3 is 14 residues. Germline V gene sequence: CDR1 SGHTA, CDR2 FQGNSA. V was clipped by 5 bases and J by 2 bases, with 12 bases between them. The CDR3 DNA follows: TGTGCCAGCAGCAGGAGGACGGGAAACACTGAAGCTTTCTTT. Protein sequence: CASSRRTGNTEAFF.

The chain is built from TRBV28 and TRBJ1-2; D is ambiguous. This CDR3 has 15 amino acids. Trimming shortened V by 5 bases and J by 3 bases, and 16 bases separated the two germline ends. Looked up from germline, CDR1 is MDHEN and CDR2 is SYDVKM. CDR3 region: CASSATYGAHYGYTF. DNA of the CDR3: TGTGCCAGCAGTGCTACGTACGGCGCCCACTATGGCTACACCTTC.

This clone was recorded a few times. The chain uses TRBV6-1 and TRBJ1-2; the D is unclear. V was pared by 2 bases and J by 2 bases, with 6 bases between. The length of the CDR3 is 13 residues. Germline-derived CDR1 and CDR2 are MNHNS and SASEGT. Here the CDR3 DNA reads TGTGCCAGCAGTGAAAACTTAAACTATGGCTACACCTTC. It encodes CASSENLNYGYTF.

The chain combines TRBV5-8 with TRBJ2-6; D is unclear. Germline CDR1 is SGHTS and CDR2 is YDEGEE. The CDR3 totals 14 residues. Trimming left V 0 bases short and J 2 bases short, with 3 bases between. CDR3 sequence: CASSLGPGANVLTF. The CDR3 nucleotides are TGTGCCAGCAGCTTGGGCCCTGGGGCCAACGTCCTGACTTTC.

The rearrangement joins TRBV7-2 to TRBJ1-2; no definite D call. The germline V gene has CDR1 SGHTA and CDR2 FQGNSA. Trimming removed 1 base from V and 7 bases from J, with 13 bases in between. The CDR3 covers 14 residues. This CDR3 reads CASSLGSGPGGYTF. DNA for the CDR3: TGTGCCAGCAGCTTAGGTAGTGGACCAGGTGGCTACACCTTC.

In this sample, this clone turned up a few times. This rearrangement joins TRBV19 to TRBJ1-1; 9 bases map to TRBD1. J lost 0 bases, V lost 3 bases, and 8 bases had no gene match. Looked up from germline, CDR1 is LNHDA and CDR2 is SQIVND (reference sequence). The CDR3 loop spans 17 amino acids. The CDR3 DNA is TGTGCCAGTAGTATGATTGGTACAGGGGGCATGAACACTGAAGCTTTCTTT. Protein: CASSMIGTGGMNTEAFF.

The chain joins TRBV19 to TRBJ1-3; a possible D gene is TRBD1 (6 bases). V lost 3 bases and J lost 0, with 15 bases in between. This CDR3 comprises 17 residues. The germline gives CDR1 LNHDA, CDR2 SQIVND (reference sequence). The CDR3 sequence: CASSIGVGGASGNTIYF. In DNA, the CDR3 is TGTGCCAGTAGTATCGGGGTTGGGGGCGCCTCTGGAAACACCATATATTTT. The full variable domain, in which reference TRBV19 and TRBJ1-3 provide the parts outside the CDR3, is DGGITQSPKYLFRKEGQNVTLSCEQNLNHDAMYWYRQDPGQGLRLIYYSQIVNDFQKGDIAEGYSVSREKKESFPLTVTSAQKNPTAFYLCASSIGVGGASGNTIYFGEGSWLTVV.

The chain couples TRBV11-2 to TRBJ1-1; 9 bases map to TRBD1. Losses at the gene ends were 0 bases for V and 3 bases for J; bases not matched to a gene: 2. There are 15 residues in the CDR3. In germline, CDR1 is SGHAT, CDR2 FQNNGV. The CDR3 region is CASSLDGTGYTEAFF. CDR3 nucleotides: TGTGCCAGCAGCTTAGACGGGACAGGGTACACTGAAGCTTTCTTT.

The V and J genes are TRBV11-2 and TRBJ1-1; D is unresolved. This CDR3 is built from 14 residues. Germline CDR1 and CDR2: SGHAT and FQNNGV. V gave up 1 base and J gave up 1 base, with 7 bases separating them. The CDR3 DNA follows: TGTGCCAGCAGCTTAGGGGCAGGGAACACTGAAGCTTTCTTT. This sequence encodes CASSLGAGNTEAFF.

This chain connects TRBV19 to TRBJ1-3, with TRBD1 identical over 9 bases. V dropped 3 bases and J dropped 3; count of bases not matched to a gene: 6. The CDR3 length is 16 residues. The germline V gene has CDR1 LNHDA and CDR2 SQIVND (reference sequence). The CDR3: CASSIARTGDGNTIYF. CDR3 DNA: TGTGCCAGTAGTATCGCTCGGACAGGGGATGGAAACACCATATATTTT.

This chain joins TRBV20-1 and TRBJ2-1; D gene uncertain. Germline-derived CDR1 and CDR2 are DFQATT and SNEGSKA (reference sequence). The V gene lost 6 bases and the J gene lost 10 bases, with 13 bases spanning the gap. The CDR3 totals 11 residues. The CDR3 loop reads CSALALGEQFF. The CDR3 DNA reads as TGCAGTGCGCTTGCGCTCGGGGAGCAGTTCTTC.

The chain links TRBV7-8 to TRBJ1-1; 7 nucleotides align to TRBD1. This CDR3 is 15 amino acids long. Germline assignment: CDR1 SGHVS and CDR2 FQNEAQ. Germline trimming cut 0 bases from V and 4 bases from J; bases unmatched to any gene: 5. The CDR3 protein is CASSLAVTGSTEAFF. In DNA form, the CDR3 reads TGTGCCAGCAGCTTAGCGGTGACAGGGTCCACTGAAGCTTTCTTT.

This chain uses TRBV7-2 with TRBJ1-5, with TRBD1 identical over 8 bases. V was clipped by 8 bases and J by 3 bases; unmatched bases: 18. The CDR3 covers 18 residues. Germline V gene lookup returns CDR1 SGHTA and CDR2 FQGNSA. CDR3 sequence: CASVEVPRTGYYNQPQHF. The CDR3 DNA follows: TGTGCCAGCGTCGAGGTTCCTAGGACAGGGTATTACAATCAGCCCCAGCATTTT.

This clone has only one observation. This chain connects TRBV5-6 to TRBJ2-7; 7 bases map to TRBD1. With V trimmed by 3 bases and J by 6 bases, 3 bases remained unmatched. Looked up from germline, CDR1 is SGHDT and CDR2 is YYEEEE. CDR3 length equals 12 residues. The CDR3 sequence: CASSWTGGEQYF. Written as DNA, the CDR3 is TGTGCCAGCAGCTGGACAGGCGGCGAGCAGTACTTC.

The chain recombines TRBV6-6 with TRBJ2-5; TRBD2 might be the D (5 bases). Between the trimmed V and J ends, which lost 4 bases and 10 bases, there was a span of 13 bases. CDR1 and CDR2 (germline): MNHNY, SVGAGI (reference sequence). This CDR3 has 12 residues. This chain's CDR3 is CASSSPRGSQYF. The DNA for the CDR3 is TGTGCCAGCAGTTCTCCCCGGGGTAGCCAGTACTTC.

V and J are TRBV6-5 and TRBJ2-7; D not certain. The germline gives CDR1 MNHEY, CDR2 SVGAGI. Between the trimmed V and J ends, which lost 7 bases and 0 bases, there was a span of 16 bases. The CDR3 loop spans 15 amino acids. The CDR3 loop reads CASTPEQASSYEQYF. In DNA form, the CDR3 reads TGTGCCAGCACCCCCGAGCAGGCGAGCTCCTACGAGCAGTACTTC.

The genes are TRBV6-5 and TRBJ1-1, with D possibly matching TRBD1 (5 bases). Trimming shortened V by 8 bases and J by 1 base, and 11 bases separated the two germline ends. Germline lookup yields CDR1 MNHEY and CDR2 SVGAGI. The CDR3 is made up of 13 amino acids. Here the CDR3 DNA reads TGTGCCAGCCGACGACAGCGGAACACTGAAGCTTTCTTT. It translates to CASRRQRNTEAFF.

This rearrangement joins TRBV3-1 (or the pseudogene TRBV3-2) to TRBJ2-4; TRBD2 matches 7 bases. V gave up 5 bases and J gave up 15 bases; unmatched junction bases: 16. This CDR3 region has 14 residues. The germline CDR1 and CDR2 sequences are LGHDT and YNNKEL (reference sequence). The chain's CDR3 is CASSSTSSGTFPYF. CDR3 DNA: TGTGCCAGCAGCTCCACGTCTAGCGGTACTTTTCCGTACTTC.

This clone was counted between two and nine times. The chain joins TRBV5-6 to TRBJ1-1; the D gene is possibly TRBD1 (5 bases). The CDR3 covers 17 residues. V was pared by 5 bases and J by 0 bases, with 20 bases between. The germline CDR1 and CDR2 sequences are SGHDT and YYEEEE. The DNA of the CDR3 is TGTGCCAGCAGAGCAAACATAGGGGAGTCATTGAACACTGAAGCTTTCTTT. Protein sequence: CASRANIGESLNTEAFF.

This rearrangement joins TRBV6-5 to TRBJ1-2; tentative D call: TRBD1 (6 bases). Germline CDR1 and CDR2: MNHEY and SVGAGI. V lost 2 bases and J lost 8, with 12 bases in between. CDR3 length: 13 residues. The CDR3 nucleotides read TGTGCCAGCAGTTACATACAGGGCCGGGGCTACACCTTC. This codes for CASSYIQGRGYTF.